This T cell receptor beta chain derives from a study of Ad26.COV2.S vaccination and SARS-CoV-2 variants. Sequencing used immunoSEQ multiplex PCR; TCRdb keeps in-frame clones, though not all of them. This table has over 350,000 clones, approximately 86% appearing once. This CDR3 spans 17 amino acids. The germline gives CDR1 LGHDT, CDR2 YNNKEL (reference sequence). Trimming left V 1 base short and J 0 bases short, with 12 bases between. Sample treatment: 15 to 20 received Ad26.COV2.S at low or high dose, single or two shots; about 5 received placebo; per-sample allocation not given. The samples date from day 63 after the first vaccine or placebo injection.

The sequence was collected from a person between 18 and 65 years old who received the Ad26.COV2.S COVID-19 vaccine or a placebo. The V gene is TRBV3-1 (or the pseudogene TRBV3-2), the J gene TRBJ2-2; possibly TRBD2 for D (6 bases). Source: peripheral blood, taken in a trial of Ad26.COV2.S vaccine versus placebo. CDR3 region: CASSQGVGGTNTGELFF. CDR3 sequence (DNA): TGTGCCAGCAGCCAAGGGGTCGGAGGGACGAACACCGGGGAGCTGTTTTTT.